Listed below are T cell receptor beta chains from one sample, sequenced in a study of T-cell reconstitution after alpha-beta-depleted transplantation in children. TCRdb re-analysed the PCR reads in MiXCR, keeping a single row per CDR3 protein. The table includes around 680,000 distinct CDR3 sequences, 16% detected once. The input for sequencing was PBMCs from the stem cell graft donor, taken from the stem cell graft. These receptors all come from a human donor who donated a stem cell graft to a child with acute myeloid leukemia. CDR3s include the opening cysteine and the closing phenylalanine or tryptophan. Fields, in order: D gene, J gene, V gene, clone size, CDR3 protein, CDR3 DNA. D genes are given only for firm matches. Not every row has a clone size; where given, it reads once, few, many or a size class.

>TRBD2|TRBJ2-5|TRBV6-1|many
CASSELAGGQETQYF
TGTGCCAGCAGTGAACTAGCGGGGGGGCAAGAGACCCAGTACTTC
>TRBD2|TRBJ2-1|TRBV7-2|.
CASSAGGSGGLNEQFF
TGTGCCAGCAGCGCCGGCGGTAGCGGGGGTTTGAATGAGCAGTTCTTC
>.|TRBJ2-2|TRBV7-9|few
CASSWADRNTGELFF
TGTGCCAGCAGCTGGGCAGACCGGAACACCGGGGAGCTGTTTTTT
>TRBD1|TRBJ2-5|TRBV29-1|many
CSVETGEETQYF
TGCAGCGTTGAGACAGGGGAAGAGACCCAGTACTTC
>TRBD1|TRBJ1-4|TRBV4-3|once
CASSLDRGPGEKLFF
TGCGCCAGCAGCCTAGACAGGGGGCCGGGTGAAAAACTGTTTTTT
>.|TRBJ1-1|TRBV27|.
CASRAVEATEAFF
TGTGCCAGCAGGGCGGTTGAGGCTACTGAAGCTTTCTTT
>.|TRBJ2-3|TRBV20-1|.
CSARDLQRFSTDTQYF
TGCAGTGCTAGAGATCTCCAGCGGTTTTCCACAGATACGCAGTATTTT
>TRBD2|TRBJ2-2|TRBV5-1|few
CASRDGLAGGNTGELFF
TGCGCCAGCAGGGACGGACTAGCGGGGGGTAACACCGGGGAGCTGTTTTTT
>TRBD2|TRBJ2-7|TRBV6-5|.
CASSYSGSGGANEQYF
TGTGCCAGCAGTTACTCGGGGAGCGGGGGGGCCAACGAGCAGTACTTC
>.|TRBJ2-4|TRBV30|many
CAWRPPGQMDIQYF
TGTGCCTGGAGACCGCCAGGGCAAATGGACATTCAGTACTTC
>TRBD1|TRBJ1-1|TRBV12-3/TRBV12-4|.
CASTSLGTGATEAFF
TGTGCCAGCACCTCCTTGGGGACAGGGGCCACTGAAGCTTTCTTT
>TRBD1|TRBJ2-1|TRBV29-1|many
CSVDSGGAYNEQFF
TGCAGCGTTGATTCAGGGGGCGCGTACAATGAGCAGTTCTTC
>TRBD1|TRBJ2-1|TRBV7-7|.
CASSPAGTGWNEQFF
TGTGCCAGCAGCCCAGCCGGGACAGGGTGGAATGAGCAGTTCTTC
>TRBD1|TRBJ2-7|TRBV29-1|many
CSVTGMGYEQYF
TGCAGCGTGACAGGGATGGGATACGAGCAGTACTTC
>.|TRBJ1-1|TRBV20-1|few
CSASKWDTEAFF
TGCAGTGCTAGTAAGTGGGACACTGAAGCTTTCTTT
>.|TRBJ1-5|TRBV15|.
CATSRDGRGGNQPQHF
TGTGCCACCAGCAGAGACGGGAGGGGTGGCAATCAGCCCCAGCATTTT
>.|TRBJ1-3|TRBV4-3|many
CASSPKSGNTIYF
TGCGCCAGCAGCCCCAAGTCTGGAAACACCATATATTTT
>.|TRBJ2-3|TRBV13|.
CASSSILEQITDTQYF
TGTGCCAGCAGCTCCATCCTAGAACAAATCACAGATACGCAGTATTTT
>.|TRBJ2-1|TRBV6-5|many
CASSYYGDEQFF
TGTGCCAGCAGTTACTATGGGGATGAGCAGTTCTTC
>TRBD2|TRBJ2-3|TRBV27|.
CASSRGVSTDTQYF
TGTGCCAGCAGCCGGGGGGTTAGCACAGATACGCAGTATTTT
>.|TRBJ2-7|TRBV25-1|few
CASSEDRSYEQYF
TGTGCCAGCAGTGAAGACAGGTCCTACGAGCAGTACTTC
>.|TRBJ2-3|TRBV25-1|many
CASSGFQGSQDTQYF
TGTGCCAGCAGTGGATTCCAGGGATCCCAAGATACGCAGTATTTT
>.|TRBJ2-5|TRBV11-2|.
CASSATGEATQYF
TGTGCCAGCAGCGCTACAGGGGAGGCGACCCAGTACTTC
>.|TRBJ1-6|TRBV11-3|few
CASSADTPYSPLHF
TGTGCCAGCAGCGCCGACACCCCCTATTCTCCCCTCCACTTT
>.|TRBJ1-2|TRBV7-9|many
CASSPPLGTASYTF
TGTGCCAGCAGCCCACCCCTCGGGACCGCCTCGTACACCTTC
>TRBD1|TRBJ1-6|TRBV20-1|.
CSARNTGGSPLHF
TGCAGTGCTAGAAATACAGGGGGTTCACCCCTCCACTTT
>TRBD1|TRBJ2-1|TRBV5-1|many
CASRLQGSSYNEQFF
TGTGCCAGCAGATTACAGGGGAGCTCCTACAATGAGCAGTTCTTC
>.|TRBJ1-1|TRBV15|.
CATSRGDYWGMNTEAFF
TGTGCCACCAGCAGAGGAGACTATTGGGGAATGAACACTGAAGCTTTCTTT
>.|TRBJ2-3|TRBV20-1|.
CSASFLEATDTQYF
TGCAGTGCTAGTTTCTTGGAAGCCACAGATACGCAGTATTTT
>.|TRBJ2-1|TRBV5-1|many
CASSFRVGDGYNEQFF
TGCGCCAGCAGCTTCCGGGTCGGCGACGGTTACAATGAGCAGTTCTTC
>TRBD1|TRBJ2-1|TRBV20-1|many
CSPIRGMGYNEQFF
TGCAGTCCAATCAGGGGGATGGGCTACAATGAGCAGTTCTTC
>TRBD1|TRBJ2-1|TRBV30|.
CAWKGQLYNEQFF
TGTGCCTGGAAGGGACAGCTCTACAATGAGCAGTTCTTC
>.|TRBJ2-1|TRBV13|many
CASRGKRGNEQFF
TGTGCCAGCAGGGGCAAGAGAGGCAATGAGCAGTTCTTC
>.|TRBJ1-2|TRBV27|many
CASSSGARYGYTF
TGTGCCAGCAGTTCCGGTGCTAGGTATGGCTACACCTTC
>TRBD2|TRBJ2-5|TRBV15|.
CATRKGGLADQETQYF
TGTGCCACCAGGAAAGGGGGACTAGCGGACCAAGAGACCCAGTACTTC
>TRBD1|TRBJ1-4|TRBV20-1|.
CCASGQGDPGLNEKLFF
TGCTGTGCTTCGGGACAGGGGGACCCAGGTCTTAATGAAAAACTGTTTTTT
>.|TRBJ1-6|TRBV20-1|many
CSASRTISSPLHF
TGCAGTGCTAGTAGGACTATAAGTTCACCCCTCCACTTT
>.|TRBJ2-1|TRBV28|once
CASSPLRDIDNEQFF
TGTGCCAGCAGTCCGCTAAGGGACATCGACAATGAGCAGTTCTTC
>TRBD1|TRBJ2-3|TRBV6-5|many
CASSYSWPGQGSDTQYF
TGTGCCAGCAGTTACTCTTGGCCGGGACAGGGGTCAGATACGCAGTATTTT
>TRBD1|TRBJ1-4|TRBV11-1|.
CASSSTLTGVDNEKLFF
TGTGCCAGCAGTTCTACCTTGACAGGGGTAGATAATGAAAAACTGTTTTTT
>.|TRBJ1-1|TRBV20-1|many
CSSLLFPSTTEAFF
TGCAGCTCCCTTCTTTTTCCTTCGACCACTGAAGCTTTCTTT
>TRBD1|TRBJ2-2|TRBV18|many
CASSPKETGAFTGELFF
TGTGCCAGCTCACCAAAGGAGACAGGGGCCTTCACCGGGGAGCTGTTTTTT
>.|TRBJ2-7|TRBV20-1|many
CSATRQALSYEQYF
TGCAGTGCCACGAGACAGGCCCTCTCCTACGAGCAGTACTTC
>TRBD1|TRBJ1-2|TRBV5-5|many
CASSFEQGNYGYTF
TGTGCCAGCAGCTTTGAACAGGGGAACTATGGCTACACCTTC
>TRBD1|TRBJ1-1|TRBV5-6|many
CASRWQGVKNTEAFF
TGTGCCAGCAGGTGGCAGGGGGTGAAGAACACTGAAGCTTTCTTT
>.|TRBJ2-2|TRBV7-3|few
CASSYHGGSNTGELFF
TGTGCCAGCAGTTACCACGGCGGGTCGAACACCGGGGAGCTGTTTTTT
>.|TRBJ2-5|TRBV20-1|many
CSARSRERETQYF
TGCAGTGCTAGGTCAAGGGAAAGAGAGACCCAGTACTTC
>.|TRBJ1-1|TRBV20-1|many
CSAPPTVSTEAFF
TGCAGTGCCCCCCCCACAGTTTCCACTGAAGCTTTCTTT
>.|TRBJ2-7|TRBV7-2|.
CASSLGRFGYEQYF
TGTGCCAGCAGCTTAGGACGGTTCGGCTACGAGCAGTACTTC
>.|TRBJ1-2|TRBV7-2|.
CASSPYRDDYGYTF
TGTGCCAGCAGCCCTTACAGGGACGACTATGGCTACACCTTC
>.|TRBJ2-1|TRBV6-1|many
CASSPGVAAVDEQFF
TGTGCCAGCAGTCCCGGAGTAGCGGCAGTGGATGAGCAGTTCTTC
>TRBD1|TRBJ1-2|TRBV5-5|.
CASSLGQGSGYTF
TGTGCCAGCAGCTTGGGACAGGGGTCTGGCTACACCTTC
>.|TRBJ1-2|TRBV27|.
CASSGIEEGGLYGYTF
TGTGCCAGCAGTGGGATCGAAGAGGGGGGATTATATGGCTACACCTTC